Listed below are T cell receptor beta chains from one sample, sequenced in a study of T-cell memory formation after mild COVID-19. A single record per CDR3 protein comes from TCRdb applying MiXCR to the 5' RACE reads. Among 350,000 to 450,000 distinct CDR3 sequences, approximately 20% were seen once, and the ten largest hold 8.4%. The sample comprised PBMCs or a T cell subset sorted from them (not recorded which). The receptors here all came from an adult woman who had mild COVID-19 (a few samples of this study predate the infection). Cell type and time point are not known. Both conserved end residues are trimmed from each CDR3. The D gene is left open where the match is weak.

TRBJ2-3,.,TRBV28,ASSLPGPRDTQY
TRBJ2-2,.,TRBV6-5,ASSRLEPGELF
TRBJ1-2,.,TRBV12-3/TRBV12-4,ASSLERNRWRYGYT
TRBJ1-1,.,TRBV18,ASSPQTLNTEAF
TRBJ2-7,TRBD2,TRBV6-2/TRBV6-3,ASSYVLAVTYSYEQY
TRBJ2-1,TRBD2,TRBV12-3/TRBV12-4,ASSLTSVNEQF
TRBJ2-5,.,TRBV30,AWSIHNLGSETQY
TRBJ2-1,.,TRBV7-3,ASSRAGGRARDEQF
TRBJ2-7,.,TRBV20-1,SARAVHSYEQY
TRBJ1-3,.,TRBV12-3/TRBV12-4,ASSLGTAGNTIY
TRBJ2-3,.,TRBV7-9,ASSQVLGDTQY
TRBJ2-2,TRBD2,TRBV11-1,ASGTSGSNTGELF
TRBJ2-6,TRBD2,TRBV5-1,ASSRSGTSGLLSSGANVLT
TRBJ1-5,.,TRBV10-2,ASSDSPDGYQPQH
TRBJ2-7,TRBD2,TRBV7-7,ASSTGTSGFHEQY
TRBJ2-2,.,TRBV7-3,ASSPPFGELF
TRBJ2-7,.,TRBV6-5,ASSPDRITYEQY
TRBJ2-1,.,TRBV5-1,ASSSSSGGWYNEQF
TRBJ2-7,.,TRBV5-6,ASSLTVRFRGAYEQY
TRBJ2-1,.,TRBV3-1,ASSQGIADLYNEQF
TRBJ2-4,TRBD2,TRBV30,AWSTTGTSIH
TRBJ2-7,.,TRBV7-9,ASSLGIQASLNEQY
TRBJ2-5,.,TRBV29-1,SVPGPEWETQY
TRBJ2-7,TRBD1,TRBV5-1,ASSLGAGQGYEQY
TRBJ2-1,.,TRBV5-1,ASSFPTRSSDSYNEQF
TRBJ2-3,.,TRBV18,ASSPFPTGKEDTQY
TRBJ2-3,TRBD2,TRBV7-2,ASSLDLAGGPGDTQY
TRBJ1-3,.,TRBV5-1,ASSLEDPGNTIY
TRBJ2-1,TRBD2,TRBV7-7,ASSLGPSGGYNEQF
TRBJ2-5,.,TRBV7-2,ASSLRGRETQY
TRBJ1-1,TRBD1,TRBV7-9,ASSLDTGGYTEAF
TRBJ2-1,.,TRBV29-1,SVDISSGQYNEQF
TRBJ2-2,.,TRBV21-1,ASPTRGENTGELF
TRBJ1-1,TRBD1,TRBV5-1,ASSFRTGGSSTEAF
TRBJ2-2,.,TRBV7-9,ASSLAQEIGELF
TRBJ2-3,.,TRBV18,ASSPTAYTDTQY
TRBJ2-7,TRBD2,TRBV7-9,ASSLEGGRHYEQY
TRBJ2-5,TRBD2,TRBV19,ASSKSGTSETQY
TRBJ1-2,.,TRBV5-1,ASSLETAGSYGYT
TRBJ2-3,.,TRBV7-3,ASSLTGGAPGATQY
TRBJ2-2,TRBD2,TRBV5-1,ASSLSGGRLTGELF
TRBJ2-3,TRBD2,TRBV5-6,ASSLGGTSGTDTQY
TRBJ1-1,.,TRBV6-5,ASSYSGQGNTEAF
TRBJ2-7,.,TRBV7-9,ASSLGTFAQEFHYEQY
TRBJ1-3,TRBD1,TRBV30,AWRVITGALSGNTIY
TRBJ2-1,TRBD1,TRBV11-2,ASRSTGVEQF
TRBJ2-5,.,TRBV2,ASIRGGRETQY
TRBJ2-5,TRBD1,TRBV7-9,ASSSHAPGTGRKTQY
TRBJ2-3,.,TRBV7-3,ASSPNPGASTDTQY
TRBJ2-1,TRBD2,TRBV4-2,ASSQGVGTSSNEQF
TRBJ1-1,.,TRBV27,ASSLRLNTEAF
TRBJ2-7,TRBD2,TRBV7-2,ASSLSSGVAYEQY
TRBJ1-2,.,TRBV20-1,SAPGTDRGGYT
TRBJ2-4,TRBD2,TRBV4-1,ASSQDPASGNIQY
TRBJ1-6,.,TRBV12-3/TRBV12-4,ASSPTRDSNSPLH
TRBJ2-7,TRBD1,TRBV9,ASSVAGQEAQQY
TRBJ1-1,TRBD1,TRBV4-1,ASSPIKGQAEGLHSRGDTEAF
TRBJ1-1,.,TRBV12-3/TRBV12-4,ATFGGTTEAF